One and the same sample provided the 17 T cell receptor beta chains below, sequenced in a study of T cell responses to AZD1222 COVID-19 vaccine. The repertoire was sequenced with immunoSEQ multiplex PCR; TCRdb's copy has only in-frame clones and lacks some. This repertoire shows about 120,000 clones, 75% to 95% found once; its top ten account for 5% to 5.5%. The starting material was peripheral blood, obtained on day 0 of AZD1222 vaccination. These receptors came from an adult in good health.

V usage is TRBV7-8 and J usage is TRBJ2-5, with D perhaps TRBD1 (6 bases). The CDR3 covers 14 residues. Trimming shortened V by 5 bases and J by 5 bases, and 15 bases separated the two germline ends. The germline CDR1 and CDR2 sequences are SGHVS and FQNEAQ. As DNA, the CDR3 is TGTGCCAGCAGCACCCAGGGGTTGCGCGAGACCCAGTACTTC. Amino acid sequence: CASSTQGLRETQYF.

CDR3 in amino acids: CSVTGAEILSYEQYF. In DNA, the CDR3 is TGCAGCGTTACTGGCGCGGAAATCTTGTCCTACGAGCAGTACTTC. The rearrangement uses TRBV29-1 and TRBJ2-7; no clear D. Between the trimmed V and J ends, which lost 5 bases and 1 base, there was a span of 18 bases. The CDR3 runs 15 residues. Germline V CDR1 and CDR2: SQVTM, ANQGSEA.

The rearrangement joins TRBV30 to TRBJ1-5, with 8 bases identical to TRBD1. This CDR3 contains 15 residues. V was pared by 1 base and J by 3 bases, with 5 bases of the junction left unmatched. Germline V gives CDR1 GTSNPN, CDR2 SVGIG (reference sequence). This chain's CDR3 is CAWSDAGGNNQPQHF. CDR3 DNA sequence: TGTGCCTGGAGTGACGCAGGGGGCAACAATCAGCCCCAGCATTTT.

This chain connects TRBV10-3 to TRBJ2-7; D is ambiguous. The germline V gene has CDR1 ENHRY and CDR2 SYGVKD. Deletions cut 4 bases from V and 3 bases from J, with 7 bases between. This CDR3 comprises 12 residues. CDR3 in amino acids: CAISVVGYEQYF. The CDR3 region has the DNA TGTGCCATCAGTGTGGTCGGCTACGAGCAGTACTTC.

The V call is TRBV7-9, the J call TRBJ1-4, with 7 bases fitting TRBD1. Germline V gene sequence: CDR1 SEHNR, CDR2 FQNEAQ (reference sequence). CDR3 length: 17 residues. V lost 7 bases and J lost 6; bases outside the gene matches: 17. In nucleotides, the CDR3 is TGTGCCAGCACCTCAATAGGGGGCGGGGGCATATATGAAAAACTGTTTTTT. It yields the protein CASTSIGGGGIYEKLFF. The full variable domain, completed using reference TRBV7-9 and TRBJ1-4, is DTGVSQNPRHKITKRGQNVTFRCDPISEHNRLYWYRQTLGQGPEFLTYFQNEAQLEKSRLLSDRFSAERPKGSFSTLEIQRTEQGDSAMYLCASTSIGGGGIYEKLFFGSGTQLSVL.

This clone was seen a single time. The V gene is TRBV6-1, the J gene TRBJ2-4; D possibly corresponds to TRBD2 (5 bases). The CDR3 is 15 residues long. The V gene lost 3 bases and the J gene lost 8 bases, with 17 bases spanning the gap. Germline V gene lookup returns CDR1 MNHNS and CDR2 SASEGT. The DNA of the CDR3 is TGTGCCAGCAGTGACGGAGATAAGAGGGCAGACATTCAGTACTTC. Translating it yields CASSDGDKRADIQYF.

The chain combines TRBV18 with TRBJ1-1; D might be TRBD1 (6 bases). Germline V lookup: CDR1 KGHSH, CDR2 LQKENI. The CDR3 covers 13 residues. V was pared by 6 bases and J by 6 bases, with 14 bases between. The CDR3 DNA is TGTGCCAGCTCCCCGGAGGGGGGCCCTGAAGCTTTCTTT. This translates into CASSPEGGPEAFF.

This chain joins TRBV4-2 and TRBJ2-3; 9 bases map to TRBD2. The V segment lost 0 bases and the J segment 2 bases; nucleotides outside the gene matches: 12. There are 19 residues in the CDR3. From germline, CDR1 is LGHNA and CDR2 YNFKEQ. The CDR3 spells CASSQDLGGLAGFTDTQYF. CDR3 sequence (DNA): TGTGCCAGCAGCCAAGATCTTGGGGGCCTAGCGGGATTCACAGATACGCAGTATTTT.

The chain uses TRBV11-2 and TRBJ2-1; D possibly uses TRBD1 or TRBD2 (5 bases each). The V and J ends lost 1 base and 5 bases respectively, with 12 bases between them. The germline CDR1 and CDR2 sequences are SGHAT and FQNNGV. The CDR3 totals 15 residues. The CDR3 reads CASSLVGTADNEQFF. The CDR3 DNA sequence: TGTGCCAGCAGCTTAGTGGGGACGGCAGACAATGAGCAGTTCTTC.

The chain recombines TRBV11-2 with TRBJ1-6; perhaps TRBD1 as D (5 bases). Trimming took 6 bases from V and 2 from J, leaving 11 bases between them. The germline gives CDR1 SGHAT, CDR2 FQNNGV. The CDR3 contains 15 residues. The CDR3: CASRPPGTYNSPLHF. CDR3 DNA sequence: TGTGCCAGCAGACCCCCAGGGACCTATAATTCACCCCTCCACTTT.

The chain employs TRBV6-5 and TRBJ1-2, with D unresolved. V was clipped by 0 bases and J by 4 bases, with 6 bases between them. The CDR3 spans 13 residues. Germline values: CDR1 MNHEY, CDR2 SVGAGI. The CDR3 loop is CASSYSGSYGYTF. CDR3 coding DNA: TGTGCCAGCAGTTACTCGGGCAGCTATGGCTACACCTTC.

The rearrangement joins TRBV5-6 to TRBJ2-7; 9 nucleotides line up with TRBD1. This CDR3 spans 17 amino acids. With 0 bases clipped from V and 1 base from J, the junction kept 8 bases outside the gene matches. Germline lookup yields CDR1 SGHDT and CDR2 YYEEEE. CDR3 amino acids: CASSLGEWDRVSYEQYF. The CDR3 nucleotides are TGTGCCAGCAGCTTGGGAGAGTGGGACAGGGTGTCCTACGAGCAGTACTTC.

The chain is built from TRBV7-2 and TRBJ1-1; no reliable D call. Trimming removed 2 bases from V and 4 bases from J, with 8 bases in between. The CDR3 is made up of 13 amino acids. Per the germline V gene, CDR1 is SGHTA and CDR2 is FQGNSA. The CDR3 reads CASSLYRATEAFF. For the CDR3, the DNA is TGTGCCAGCAGCTTATATCGAGCCACTGAAGCTTTCTTT.

This clone was detected once. The chain has TRBV5-6 and TRBJ2-1; 7 positions match TRBD1. J gave up 7 bases and V 0 bases, and 4 bases lay outside the gene matches. Looked up from germline, CDR1 is SGHDT and CDR2 is YYEEEE. The CDR3 is made up of 14 amino acids. CDR3 protein: CASSLVDRRNEQFF. The DNA for the CDR3 is TGTGCCAGCAGCTTGGTGGACAGGAGGAATGAGCAGTTCTTC.

This chain links TRBV9 with TRBJ1-2; D ambiguous. The V gene's germline CDR1 is SGDLS and CDR2 YYNGEE. The CDR3 contains 12 residues. Trimming took off 3 bases at V and 10 bases at J, with 13 bases between the two ends. CDR3 sequence reads: CASSAPGPVYTF. Written as DNA, the CDR3 is TGTGCCAGCAGCGCACCCGGACCGGTCTACACCTTC.

The count of this clone is one. The DNA for the CDR3 is TGTGCCAGCAGTACGACTGGGACCGCGTTTTATGGCTACACCTTC. It codes for CASSTTGTAFYGYTF. The V and J genes are TRBV28 and TRBJ1-2; D may be TRBD1 (5 bases). The germline V gene has CDR1 MDHEN and CDR2 SYDVKM. This CDR3 is 15 amino acids long. V was pared by 5 bases and J by 5 bases, with 18 bases between.

This chain uses TRBV30 with TRBJ2-1, with D unresolved. From germline, CDR1 is GTSNPN and CDR2 SVGIG (reference sequence). Between the trimmed V and J ends, which lost 1 base and 1 base, there was a span of 5 bases. This CDR3 has 13 amino acids. The CDR3, as DNA: TGTGCCTGGAGTGGTCAATCCTACAATGAGCAGTTCTTC. Its translation: CAWSGQSYNEQFF.